Listed here are 21 T cell receptor beta chains from one sample, sequenced in a study of yellow fever vaccine responses in identical twins. TCRdb redid the calling of the RT-PCR reads with MiXCR, one entry per CDR3 protein. The sample consists of around 16,000 distinct CDR3 sequences, around 84% of them appearing once. Sequenced here: T cells from blood (PBMCs), unsorted or a sorted subset (not recorded which), sampled before or after yellow fever vaccination (not recorded which). Receptors were obtained from a woman aged 18-35 years who received the yellow fever vaccine.

The rearrangement links TRBV12-3 or TRBV12-4 to TRBJ2-1; the D gene is possibly TRBD1 (6 bases). The CDR3 totals 14 residues. V gave up 6 bases and J gave up 4 bases, with 13 bases separating them. This CDR3 reads CASSPRTVYNEQFF. The CDR3, as DNA: TGTGCCAGCAGCCCTCGGACAGTTTACAATGAGCAGTTCTTC.

The chain uses TRBV29-1 and TRBJ2-1; D is unclear. V was shortened by 6 bases and J by 5 bases, with 2 bases between the two germline ends. CDR3 length equals 9 residues. The V gene's germline CDR1 is SQVTM and CDR2 ANQGSEA. Written as DNA, the CDR3 is TGCAGCGTGGACAATGAGCAGTTCTTC. Its protein is CSVDNEQFF.

The chain joins TRBV30 to TRBJ2-7; D could derive from TRBD1 or TRBD2 (6 bases each). V gave up 2 bases and J gave up 6 bases, with 26 bases separating them. There are 17 residues in the CDR3. Per germline, CDR1 GTSNPN and CDR2 SVGIG (reference sequence). CDR3 DNA: TGTGCCTGGAGTCCCGTTGGGGCAGAGGGGGGAATAATCGAGCAGTACTTC. It yields the protein CAWSPVGAEGGIIEQYF.

The rearrangement uses TRBV4-1 and TRBJ2-7; a weak D match, TRBD1 (6 bases). V lost 0 bases to trimming and J lost 2 bases, with 14 bases between them. Germline CDR1 is MGHRA and CDR2 is YSYEKL. The length of the CDR3 is 16 residues. In nucleotides, the CDR3 is TGCGCCAGCAGCCAAGACCCTACAGGGTTTCCCTACGAGCAGTACTTC. Protein product: CASSQDPTGFPYEQYF.

The J gene is TRBJ2-2, the V gene TRBV11-1, with a tentative D call TRBD1 (6 bases). V lost 0 bases and J lost 4, with 9 bases in between. The CDR3 length is 15 residues. Germline CDR1 SGHAT, CDR2 FQDESV (reference sequence). CDR3 residues: CASSLAGASTGELFF. CDR3 DNA sequence: TGTGCCAGCAGCTTAGCGGGGGCCTCCACCGGGGAGCTGTTTTTT.

The V and J genes are TRBV29-1 and TRBJ2-1; perhaps TRBD1 as D (5 bases). This CDR3 has 11 residues. V was trimmed by 6 bases and J by 3 bases, leaving 6 bases between them. The germline V gene encodes CDR1 SQVTM and CDR2 ANQGSEA. The CDR3 DNA follows: TGCAGCGTCGACAGCTACAATGAGCAGTTCTTC. This translates into CSVDSYNEQFF.

In DNA, the CDR3 is TGCGCCAGCAGCGTCACTAGCGGCCAAGAGACCCAGTACTTC. Protein sequence: CASSVTSGQETQYF. The V gene is TRBV5-1, the J gene TRBJ2-5; TRBD2 agrees at 8 bases. The CDR3 has 14 amino acids. V was pared by 4 bases and J by 1 base, with 3 bases of the junction left unmatched. Looked up from germline, CDR1 is SGHRS and CDR2 is YFSETQ.

The rearrangement uses TRBV29-1 and TRBJ2-5; D is perhaps TRBD2 (6 bases). The V end was cut by 5 bases, the J end by 4 bases, with 17 bases between. Per the germline V gene, CDR1 is SQVTM and CDR2 is ANQGSEA. This CDR3 comprises 14 residues. The CDR3 nucleotides are TGCAGCGTTCCACTAGCTTCGAAGGTAGAGACCCAGTACTTC. Translation gives CSVPLASKVETQYF.

This clonotype was counted only a few times. The chain combines TRBV27 with TRBJ2-1, with D possibly TRBD2 on 5 matching bases. The CDR3 contains 13 residues. Germline values: CDR1 MNHEY, CDR2 SMNVEV (reference sequence). The V gene lost 7 bases and the J gene lost 7 bases, with 14 bases spanning the gap. Written as DNA, the CDR3 is TGTGCCAGCACCCAGGTTGGGAGAAATGAGCAGTTCTTC. Amino acids: CASTQVGRNEQFF.

This chain uses TRBV18 with TRBJ1-5; tentative D call: TRBD1 (5 bases). This CDR3 is built from 15 residues. Per germline, CDR1 KGHSH and CDR2 LQKENI. V was trimmed by 6 bases and J by 3 bases, leaving 15 bases between them. CDR3 protein: CASSRGEGLNQPQHF. CDR3 DNA: TGTGCCAGCTCGCGGGGAGAGGGGCTCAATCAGCCCCAGCATTTT. Full variable domain (missing parts from reference TRBV18 and TRBJ1-5): NAGVMQNPRHLVRRRGQEARLRCSPMKGHSHVYWYRQLPEEGLKFMVYLQKENIIDESGMPKERFSAEFPKEGPSILRIQQVVRGDSAAYFCASSRGEGLNQPQHFGDGTRLSIL.

The chain recombines TRBV5-1 with TRBJ2-7; D is perhaps TRBD1 or TRBD2 (5 bases each). Germline values: CDR1 SGHRS, CDR2 YFSETQ. V was pared by 0 bases and J by 4 bases, with 11 bases between. This CDR3 has 14 residues. DNA of the CDR3: TGCGCCAGCAGCTTGGAAGAGGGACCGTACGAGCAGTACTTC. This translates into CASSLEEGPYEQYF.

The chain has TRBV27 and TRBJ2-5; D gene ambiguous. V was cut by 1 base and J by 1 base, with 4 bases left in between. CDR1 MNHEY and CDR2 SMNVEV come from the germline V gene (reference sequence). CDR3 size: 13 residues. CDR3 bases: TGTGCCAGCAGTTTATACCCCCAAGAGACCCAGTACTTC. This translates into CASSLYPQETQYF.

The chain links TRBV11-2 to TRBJ2-3; D gene unclear. The ends were cut back, 2 bases at V and 7 bases at J, with 16 bases in the middle. Germline V lookup: CDR1 SGHAT, CDR2 FQNNGV. The CDR3 contains 15 residues. CDR3: CASSLTAWGSHTQYF. Written as DNA, the CDR3 is TGTGCCAGCAGCTTAACCGCGTGGGGTTCACATACGCAGTATTTT.

J is TRBJ2-7 and V is TRBV27, with D unresolved. V was cut by 3 bases and J by 4 bases, with 16 bases left in between. The CDR3 extends over 15 amino acids. Per the germline V gene, CDR1 is MNHEY and CDR2 is SMNVEV (reference sequence). In DNA form, the CDR3 reads TGTGCCAGCAGTTTCGGCAAACCCACATTTTACGAGCAGTACTTC. Amino acid sequence: CASSFGKPTFYEQYF.

This clonotype was seen more than once but under ten times. V gene TRBV4-1 combines with J gene TRBJ2-7; D is ambiguous. The V end was cut by 0 bases, the J end by 3 bases, with 9 bases between. The length of the CDR3 is 14 residues. Germline CDR1 MGHRA, CDR2 YSYEKL. CDR3 in amino acids: CASSQEVVRYEQYF. As DNA, the CDR3 is TGCGCCAGCAGCCAAGAGGTGGTCCGCTACGAGCAGTACTTC.

This clonotype was seen once. The V gene is TRBV20-1, the J gene TRBJ2-7; D could derive from TRBD1 or TRBD2 (5 bases each). In germline, CDR1 is DFQATT, CDR2 SNEGSKA (reference sequence). Trimming removed 5 bases from V and 1 base from J, with 9 bases in between. The CDR3 is 12 residues long. The CDR3 here is CSARGRSYEQYF. DNA for the CDR3: TGCAGTGCTCGGGGACGGTCCTACGAGCAGTACTTC.

This clonotype came up once. The rearrangement links TRBV7-3 to TRBJ1-1; D is unresolved. Germline V gene sequence: CDR1 SGHTA, CDR2 FQGTGA. There are 14 residues in the CDR3. Trimming pared 2 bases from V and 4 bases from J, leaving 11 bases between. This CDR3 reads CASSLVQGSTEAFF. In DNA form, the CDR3 reads TGTGCCAGCAGCTTAGTACAAGGTAGCACTGAAGCTTTCTTT. Full variable domain (rest looked up from reference TRBV7-3 and TRBJ1-1): GAGVSQTPSNKVTEKGKYVELRCDPISGHTALYWYRQSLGQGPEFLIYFQGTGAADDSGLPNDRFFAVRPEGSVSTLKIQRTERGDSAVYLCASSLVQGSTEAFFGQGTRLTVV.

The V and J genes are TRBV10-1 and TRBJ2-1; D is tentatively TRBD1 or TRBD2 (6 bases each). The V and J ends lost 3 bases and 0 bases respectively, with 9 bases between them. The CDR3 is 15 residues long. Germline V gives CDR1 WNHNN, CDR2 SYGVQD (reference sequence). The CDR3 DNA follows: TGCGCCAGCAGTGATTCGGGGGCCTCCTACAATGAGCAGTTCTTC. This sequence encodes CASSDSGASYNEQFF.

The rearrangement links TRBV4-2 to TRBJ2-5; TRBD2 aligns across 10 bases. Germline V gene lookup returns CDR1 LGHNA and CDR2 YNFKEQ. Trimming removed 2 bases from V and 4 bases from J; junction bases left unmatched: 1. The CDR3 is 14 amino acids. The CDR3 region has the DNA TGTGCCAGCAGCCAAACTAGCGGGGCAGAGACCCAGTACTTC. Protein: CASSQTSGAETQYF.

This clonotype was observed a few times. The chain joins TRBV15 to TRBJ1-4; possible D gene TRBD1, 6 bases. The germline CDR1 and CDR2 sequences are LNHNV and YYDKDF (reference sequence). This CDR3 has 14 residues. V was trimmed by 3 bases and J by 2 bases, leaving 7 bases between them. For the CDR3, the DNA is TGTGCCACCAGCAGCAGGGGCACTAATGAAAAACTGTTTTTT. Its protein product is CATSSRGTNEKLFF.

This clonotype was picked up one time. The rearrangement uses TRBV11-3 and TRBJ2-3, with D possibly being TRBD2 (6 bases). V lost 1 base and J lost 1, with 15 bases in between. CDR1 SGHNT and CDR2 YENEEA come from the germline V gene. The CDR3 contains 17 residues. CDR3 nucleotides: TGTGCCAGCAGCTTAGTGGGTGGGACTCCTGGCACAGATACGCAGTATTTT. This encodes CASSLVGGTPGTDTQYF.